Shown below are 25 T cell receptor beta chains from a single sample sequenced in a study of CXCR3-negative and CXCR3-positive naive CD8 T cells (dated by TCRdb to between 2019 and 2020). Points the paper makes about the study in general: Compared with CXCR3-negative naive cells, CXCR3-positive naive cells had TRB CDR3s with higher hydrophobicity (lower Kidera factor 4), lower energy, and higher strength and volume indices.

No antigens are known for them. Sequenced on a NextSeq 550. The Human TCR Profiling Kit (MiLaboratory) was used to prepare UMI-labeled 5' RACE TRB cDNA libraries. The reads were reprocessed in TCRdb, with one entry per CDR3 protein sequence and no accompanying DNA. The table for this sample records approximately 59,000 distinct CDR3 sequences. The leading ten clones occupy about 0.68% of the sample. The sequencing sample was made of naive CXCR3+ CD8+ T cells from blood. According to the study, the label for this sample's cell subset or site signals: CD45RO-CCR7+CD27+CD95- naive CD8+ T cells expressing CXCR3 (TNR3+). The receptors stem from a human donor in good health. Some clones in this sample may be carry-over from other donors' samples.

The chain carries TRBV7-9 and TRBJ2-7; no DNA is available, so the TRBD1 call from TCRdb remains unchecked. There are 16 residues in the CDR3. CDR1 is SEHNR and CDR2 is FQNEAQ in the germline V gene (reference sequence). The chain's CDR3 is CASSPSGTGGDYEQYF.

This chain uses TRBV29-1 with TRBJ2-2; absent DNA, TCRdb's TRBD1 call cannot be checked. Germline CDR1 is SQVTM and CDR2 is ANQGSEA. CDR3 length: 13 residues. CDR3 sequence reads: CSVEDDRAGELFF.

The rearrangement joins TRBV7-2 to TRBJ2-1; the D call of TRBD2 rests on TCRdb alone, since no DNA is present to check it. The CDR3 runs to 19 residues. Germline CDR1 and CDR2: SGHTA and FQGNSA. The CDR3 protein is CASRYPSGSGGPGHNEQFF. Full variable domain (rest looked up from reference TRBV7-2 and TRBJ2-1): GAGVSQSPSNKVTEKGKDVELRCDPISGHTALYWYRQSLGQGLEFLIYFQGNSAPDKSGLPSDRFSAERTGGSVSTLTIQRTQQEDSAVYLCASRYPSGSGGPGHNEQFFGPGTRLTVL.

CDR3 sequence reads: CSVAPGSYEQYF. The chain links TRBV29-1 to TRBJ2-7; TCRdb designates TRBD1, a call that cannot be tested without DNA. This CDR3 contains 12 residues. In germline, CDR1 is SQVTM, CDR2 ANQGSEA.

The chain employs TRBV14 and TRBJ2-1; TCRdb proposes TRBD1, but this gene call is untestable without DNA. The CDR3 consists of 15 residues. Germline lookup yields CDR1 SGHDN and CDR2 FVKESK. The CDR3 spells CASSQVYDRINEQFF.

The rearrangement links TRBV29-1 to TRBJ2-3; TCRdb selects TRBD2, and the lack of DNA leaves this call unchecked. The CDR3 length is 16 residues. Germline V CDR1 and CDR2: SQVTM, ANQGSEA. The CDR3 sequence: CSVEDALSGTEDTQYF.

This chain connects TRBV20-1 to TRBJ2-7; TCRdb picks TRBD1, but there is no DNA to check that call. Germline loops: CDR1 DFQATT, CDR2 SNEGSKA (reference sequence). The CDR3 length is 14 residues. The CDR3 here is CSARDSALSYEQYF.

This chain links TRBV29-1 with TRBJ1-5; TCRdb returns TRBD1, unconfirmable since there is no DNA. The germline V gene encodes CDR1 SQVTM and CDR2 ANQGSEA. The CDR3 has 17 residues. The CDR3: CSVDEPRPRGSNQPQHF.

The chain employs TRBV28 and TRBJ2-7. This CDR3 contains 12 residues. CDR1 is MDHEN and CDR2 is SYDVKM in the germline V gene. Here the CDR3 reads CASRDAAYEQYF.

The V call is TRBV13, the J call TRBJ2-3; TCRdb reports TRBD2, a call that lacks DNA to check it against. This CDR3 contains 16 residues. Germline V gene lookup returns CDR1 PRHDT and CDR2 FYEKMQ (reference sequence). The CDR3 reads CASSKSGGPSTDTQYF.

CDR3 in amino acids: CASSQISTDTQYF. The V gene is TRBV3-1, the J gene TRBJ2-3. The length of the CDR3 is 13 residues. The V gene's germline CDR1 is LGHDT and CDR2 YNNKEL (reference sequence).

The chain joins TRBV2 to TRBJ1-4. This CDR3 spans 14 amino acids. Germline CDR1 and CDR2: SNHLY and FYNNEI. CDR3 amino acids: CAGREEPRDEKLFF.

The rearrangement joins TRBV6-4 to TRBJ2-2. The CDR3 has 13 residues. In germline, CDR1 is MRHNA, CDR2 SNTAGT. This chain's CDR3 is CASSAESTGELFF.

This rearrangement joins TRBV23-1 to TRBJ2-1; the TRBD2 assignment by TCRdb is unverifiable without DNA. TRBV23-1 is an ORF; its function is uncertain. There are 17 residues in the CDR3. CDR3 in amino acids: CASSQATSGGPCNEQFF.

The chain recombines TRBV15 with TRBJ1-6. CDR3 length: 16 residues. Germline V gene sequence: CDR1 LNHNV, CDR2 YYDKDF (reference sequence). This chain's CDR3 is CATSRGGGSHSSPLHF.

This chain connects TRBV12-3 or TRBV12-4 to TRBJ2-5; TCRdb selects TRBD2, and the lack of DNA leaves this call unchecked. The CDR3 contains 17 residues. The CDR3 spells CASSRLAGALRLETQYF.

The J gene is TRBJ2-1, the V gene TRBV4-2; TCRdb returns TRBD1, unconfirmable since there is no DNA. Germline V gene data show CDR1 as LGHNA and CDR2 as YNFKEQ. The CDR3 covers 15 residues. The CDR3 loop is CASSQDAGEGNEQFF.

The chain has TRBV5-1 and TRBJ2-7. The CDR3 is 14 amino acids. In germline, CDR1 is SGHRS, CDR2 YFSETQ. CDR3 loop: CASSWTGSSYEQYF.

The gene calls are TRBV5-1 and TRBJ1-1. CDR1 SGHRS and CDR2 YFSETQ come from the germline V gene. The CDR3 covers 13 residues. The CDR3 loop is CASSWSGNTEAFF.

The chain carries TRBV2 and TRBJ1-6; TCRdb names TRBD1, which stays unverified in the absence of DNA. The CDR3 runs 17 residues. Germline V gives CDR1 SNHLY, CDR2 FYNNEI. The CDR3 region is CASSGEDMSSYNSPLHF.

The CDR3 protein is CASSSRDNSYEQYF. J is TRBJ2-7 and V is TRBV11-2; without DNA, the TCRdb call of TRBD1 cannot be checked. This CDR3 is built from 14 residues. Germline V gene sequence: CDR1 SGHAT, CDR2 FQNNGV.

J is TRBJ2-6 and V is TRBV11-3; no DNA is available, so the TRBD2 call from TCRdb remains unchecked. From germline, CDR1 is SGHNT and CDR2 YENEEA. This CDR3 is 17 amino acids long. Here the CDR3 reads CASSSRGLTSGANVLTF.

V usage is TRBV7-9 and J usage is TRBJ1-2; as DNA is missing, the TRBD1 call by TCRdb cannot be tested. The CDR3 extends over 14 amino acids. Germline CDR1 reads SEHNR; CDR2 reads FQNEAQ (reference sequence). CDR3 sequence: CASSQAGGASGYTF. The full variable domain, in which reference TRBV7-9 and TRBJ1-2 provide the parts outside the CDR3, is DTGVSQNPRHKITKRGQNVTFRCDPISEHNRLYWYRQTLGQGPEFLTYFQNEAQLEKSRLLSDRFSAERPKGSFSTLEIQRTEQGDSAMYLCASSQAGGASGYTFGSGTRLTVV.

The chain employs TRBV5-1 and TRBJ2-3; lacking DNA, the TRBD1 call made by TCRdb goes unchecked. This CDR3 spans 15 amino acids. CDR1 and CDR2 (germline): SGHRS, YFSETQ. The CDR3 loop reads CASSWTGGITDTQYF.

V gene TRBV14 combines with J gene TRBJ2-3; the TCRdb D gene call, TRBD1, has no DNA to confirm it. Per germline, CDR1 SGHDN and CDR2 FVKESK. The CDR3 is made up of 16 amino acids. CDR3 loop: CASSQADRGRWDTQYF. The variable domain in full, with the rest retrieved from reference TRBV14 and TRBJ2-3, is EAGVTQFPSHSVIEKGQTVTLRCDPISGHDNLYWYRRVMGKEIKFLLHFVKESKQDESGMPNNRFLAERTGGTYSTLKVQPAELEDSGVYFCASSQADRGRWDTQYFGPGTRLTVL.